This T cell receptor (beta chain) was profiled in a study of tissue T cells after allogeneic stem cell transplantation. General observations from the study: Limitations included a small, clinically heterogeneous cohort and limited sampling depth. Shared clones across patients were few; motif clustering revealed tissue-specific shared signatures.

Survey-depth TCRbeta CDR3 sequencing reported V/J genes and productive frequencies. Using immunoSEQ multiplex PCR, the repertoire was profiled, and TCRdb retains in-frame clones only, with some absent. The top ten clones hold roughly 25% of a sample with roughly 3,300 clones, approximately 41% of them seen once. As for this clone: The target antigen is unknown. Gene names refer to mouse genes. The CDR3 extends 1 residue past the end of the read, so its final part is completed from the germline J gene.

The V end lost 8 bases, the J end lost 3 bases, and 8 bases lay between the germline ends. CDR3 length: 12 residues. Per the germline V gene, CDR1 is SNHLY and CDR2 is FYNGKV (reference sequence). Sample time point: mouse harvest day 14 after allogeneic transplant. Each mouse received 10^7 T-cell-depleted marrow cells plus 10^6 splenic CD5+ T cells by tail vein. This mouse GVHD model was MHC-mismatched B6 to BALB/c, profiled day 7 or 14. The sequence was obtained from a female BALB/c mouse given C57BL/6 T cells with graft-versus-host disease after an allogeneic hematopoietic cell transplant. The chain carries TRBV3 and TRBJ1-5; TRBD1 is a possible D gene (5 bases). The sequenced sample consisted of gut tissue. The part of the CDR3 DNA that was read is TGTGCCAGCGGAAGGGGCAACCAGGCTCCGCTT. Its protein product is CASGRGNQAPL. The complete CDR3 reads CASGRGNQAPLF.